Below are 14 T cell receptor beta chains sequenced from a single sample in a study of regulatory T cells in long-lasting Graves disease. The authors built TCR beta libraries using iRepertoire HTBI primers and Arm-PCR of CDR3 regions. TCRdb fed the multiplex PCR reads into MiXCR, producing one record per CDR3 protein. The profile shows around 400,000 distinct CDR3 sequences, around 20% of them singletons. Time point in this sample: persistent/refractory GD, antithyroid drugs over 5 years with positive TRAb. PBMC RNA served as the TCR library source. Sequencing was performed on peripheral blood mononuclear cells (PBMCs), taken when the disease was refractory, from a patient treated with antithyroid drugs. The receptors here all came from a female donor with Graves disease.

This clonotype appeared many times. The J gene is TRBJ2-7, the V gene TRBV15, with D uncertain. CDR1 LNHNV and CDR2 YYDKDF come from the germline V gene (reference sequence). Trimming removed 4 bases from V and 0 bases from J, with 10 bases in between. The CDR3 is made up of 14 amino acids. The DNA for the CDR3 is TGTGCCACCAGCACGGCCCGGAGCTCCTACGAGCAGTACTTC. This sequence encodes CATSTARSSYEQYF. Full variable domain (rest looked up from reference TRBV15 and TRBJ2-7): DAMVIQNPRYQVTQFGKPVTLSCSQTLNHNVMYWYQQKSSQAPKLLFHYYDKDFNNEADTPDNFQSRRPNTSFCFLDIRSPGLGDTAMYLCATSTARSSYEQYFGPGTRLTVT.

The sample holds many counts of this clonotype. The chain recombines TRBV27 with TRBJ2-7, with D uncertain. Germline assignment: CDR1 MNHEY and CDR2 SMNVEV (reference sequence). This CDR3 has 14 residues. V was cut by 4 bases and J by 4 bases, with 14 bases left in between. This CDR3 is CASSSIPFSYEQYF. CDR3 nucleotides: TGTGCCAGCAGTTCGATCCCGTTTTCTTACGAGCAGTACTTC.

This clonotype was counted at least ten times. The J gene is TRBJ2-5, the V gene TRBV29-1, with D tentatively TRBD2 (6 bases). Germline CDR1 is SQVTM and CDR2 is ANQGSEA. V lost 4 bases to trimming and J lost 6 bases, with 9 bases between them. This CDR3 comprises 11 residues. This CDR3 reads CSVVGGQTQYF. The DNA of the CDR3 is TGCAGCGTTGTGGGGGGACAGACCCAGTACTTC.

This clonotype was seen only a few times. This chain uses TRBV7-3 with TRBJ2-7; TRBD1 aligns across 10 bases. This CDR3 contains 15 residues. V was pared by 2 bases and J by 4 bases, with 5 bases of the junction left unmatched. Looked up from germline, CDR1 is SGHTA and CDR2 is FQGTGA. The CDR3 loop is CASSLAGTGEYEQYF. CDR3 DNA: TGTGCCAGCAGCTTAGCCGGGACAGGGGAGTACGAGCAGTACTTC.

The chain links TRBV28 to TRBJ2-6; D unclear. Trimming removed 6 bases from V and 3 bases from J, with 15 bases in between. The germline V gene encodes CDR1 MDHEN and CDR2 SYDVKM. The CDR3 loop spans 16 amino acids. CDR3 loop: CASSPPVDGGANVLTF. CDR3 nucleotides: TGTGCCAGCAGCCCGCCTGTAGACGGTGGGGCCAACGTCCTGACTTTC.

The sample holds many counts of this clonotype. One end of the junction varies from germline; a read error may be responsible. The V and J genes are TRBV9 and TRBJ1-1; TRBD1 aligns across 9 bases. The CDR3 length is 14 residues. Germline CDR1 is SGDLS and CDR2 is YYNGEE. The CDR3 loop reads CASSSDRGNTEAFF. CDR3 DNA sequence: TGCGCCAGCAGTTCGGACAGGGGAAATACTGAAGCTTTCTTT.

This clonotype has a count of ten or more. J is TRBJ2-7 and V is TRBV18, with D possibly being TRBD1 (5 bases). The V end lost 4 bases, the J end lost 3 bases, and 7 bases lay between the germline ends. This CDR3 is built from 12 residues. From germline, CDR1 is KGHSH and CDR2 LQKENI. CDR3 coding DNA: TGTGCCAGCTCACGGGGCTACTACGAGCAGTACTTC. Translation: CASSRGYYEQYF.

The table lists this clonotype with many counts. This chain joins TRBV5-1 and TRBJ2-2; D gene uncertain. V was pared by 4 bases and J by 0 bases, with 7 bases between. The CDR3 spans 14 residues. Germline values: CDR1 SGHRS, CDR2 YFSETQ. The CDR3 DNA reads as TGCGCCAGCAGCCCTCGCGCGAACACCGGGGAGCTGTTTTTT. It encodes CASSPRANTGELFF.

The V gene is TRBV6-1, the J gene TRBJ1-1, with 7 bases lining up with TRBD1. The junction had 12 bases not matched to a gene; V was cut back by 8 bases and J by 3 bases. The CDR3 runs to 15 residues. The germline CDR1 and CDR2 sequences are MNHNS and SASEGT. The CDR3 protein is CASQGGGFDYTEAFF. CDR3 in DNA: TGTGCCAGCCAGGGGGGAGGGTTCGATTACACTGAAGCTTTCTTT.

This clonotype was counted a few times. The V and J genes are TRBV5-1 and TRBJ2-2; 8 bases agree with TRBD2. J lost 0 bases, V lost 6 bases, and 4 bases had no gene match. Per germline, CDR1 SGHRS and CDR2 YFSETQ. The CDR3 has 15 amino acids. CDR3 residues: CASTWTSPNTGELFF. CDR3 bases: TGCGCCAGCACGTGGACTAGCCCGAACACCGGGGAGCTGTTTTTT.

A few counts support this clonotype. One end of the junction is discordant with germline, which a read error may explain. The rearrangement uses TRBV7-2 and TRBJ1-5; 9 bases are a match to TRBD1. CDR1 and CDR2 from the germline V gene are SGHTA and FQGNSA. This CDR3 region has 15 residues. This CDR3 is CASSLAQGALGAQHF. The CDR3 DNA sequence: TGTGCCAGCAGCCTAGCACAGGGGGCGTTGGGGGCCCAGCATTTT.

Only a few counts were recorded for this clonotype. The chain has TRBV9 and TRBJ1-2, with 12 bases matching TRBD1. CDR3 length equals 18 residues. The germline CDR1 and CDR2 sequences are SGDLS and YYNGEE. V gave up 0 bases and J gave up 5 bases; unmatched junction bases: 11. The chain's CDR3 is CASSVARDRGRSEYGYTF. For the CDR3, the DNA is TGTGCCAGCAGCGTAGCCCGGGACAGGGGGCGAAGTGAGTATGGCTACACCTTC.

This chain links TRBV14 with TRBJ2-5; D is unclear. CDR1 is SGHDN and CDR2 is FVKESK in the germline V gene. The CDR3 is 15 amino acids. Trimming cost V 4 bases and J 4 bases, with 16 bases left between them. CDR3 residues: CASSPGWVSGETQYF. CDR3 DNA sequence: TGTGCCAGCAGCCCCGGATGGGTTTCGGGAGAGACCCAGTACTTC.

This clonotype was seen more than once but under ten times. Being one base from a much bigger clone, this may be a read error. The chain is built from TRBV28 and TRBJ1-1, with D perhaps matching TRBD1 (5 bases). Germline V gene data show CDR1 as MDHEN and CDR2 as SYDVKM. This CDR3 has 15 residues. CDR3 sequence reads: CASSSRTRLNTEASF. CDR3 bases: TGTGCCAGCAGTTCCCGGACAAGATTGAACACTGAAGCTTCCTTT.